The rows below give T cell receptor beta chains drawn from one sample of a study of CD8+CD57+ T cells in acquired aplastic anemia. TCRdb called the reads again in MiXCR, with one record for every CDR3 protein. The data show roughly 190,000 distinct CDR3 sequences, roughly half seen once. Material: sorted CD4+, CD8+, or CD8+CD57+ T cells (not recorded which) from PBMCs. These receptors all come from a human donor in good health, serving as a control. Both conserved end residues are part of each CDR3. The D gene is left open where the match is weak. Not all rows give a size; the values are once, few, many and, for expanded clones, a class.

TRBV29-1	TRBD1	TRBJ1-1	once	CSVGKAQGAEAFF	TGCAGCGTTGGTAAGGCCCAGGGGGCGGAAGCTTTCTTT
TRBV10-3	TRBD1	TRBJ2-7	.	CAISPTGDEQYF	TGTGCCATCAGTCCGACAGGGGACGAGCAGTACTTC
TRBV25-1	TRBD1	TRBJ2-1	few	CASSAPRTGPYNEQFF	TGTGCCAGCAGTGCTCCTAGGACAGGACCCTACAATGAGCAGTTCTTC
TRBV7-8	.	TRBJ2-2	.	CASSLSGGGELFF	TGTGCCAGCAGCTTATCAGGGGGGGGGGAGCTGTTTTTT
TRBV10-3	.	TRBJ1-6	.	CAISEREGPNSPLHF	TGTGCCATCAGTGAGCGGGAGGGGCCAAATTCACCCCTCCACTTT
TRBV10-3	.	TRBJ2-2	many	CAISESAAGTGELFF	TGTGCCATCAGTGAGTCAGCGGCCGGCACCGGGGAGCTGTTTTTT
TRBV6-5	.	TRBJ2-7	many	CASSYLGRRPYEQYF	TGTGCCAGCAGTTACTTGGGGCGCCGGCCGTACGAGCAGTACTTC
TRBV2	.	TRBJ1-2	.	CASRRENYGYTF	TGTGCCAGCAGGAGAGAAAACTATGGCTACACCTTC
TRBV7-2	TRBD1	TRBJ1-6	.	CASSSRQGNSPLHF	TGTGCCAGCAGCTCCCGACAGGGTAATTCACCCCTCCACTTT
TRBV7-2	.	TRBJ1-1	many	CASSFGFMNTEAFF	TGTGCCAGCAGCTTCGGGTTTATGAACACTGAAGCTTTCTTT
TRBV5-8	TRBD1	TRBJ1-2	many	CASSFDRDYGYTF	TGTGCCAGCAGCTTCGACAGGGACTATGGCTACACCTTC
TRBV19	TRBD1	TRBJ1-5	many	CASSIPRQGGDQPQHF	TGTGCCAGTAGTATCCCGAGACAGGGAGGAGATCAGCCCCAGCATTTT
TRBV20-1	.	TRBJ2-7	.	CGARFRTGYDEQYF	TGCGGTGCTAGATTCCGCACAGGGTACGACGAGCAGTACTTC
TRBV10-3	.	TRBJ1-6	many	CAIRGGNNSPLHF	TGTGCCATCAGGGGGGGTAATAATTCACCCCTCCACTTT
TRBV7-2	TRBD2	TRBJ2-4	many	CASSSGLAGALAKNIQYF	TGTGCCAGCAGCTCGGGACTAGCGGGGGCCCTAGCCAAAAACATTCAGTACTTC
TRBV10-2	.	TRBJ1-2	.	CASSEGLGGYTF	TGCGCCAGCAGTGAGGGACTGGGAGGCTACACCTTC
TRBV6-2/TRBV6-3	.	TRBJ2-7	many	CASSWPQRSYEQYF	TGTGCCAGCAGTTGGCCACAGAGGTCCTACGAGCAGTACTTC